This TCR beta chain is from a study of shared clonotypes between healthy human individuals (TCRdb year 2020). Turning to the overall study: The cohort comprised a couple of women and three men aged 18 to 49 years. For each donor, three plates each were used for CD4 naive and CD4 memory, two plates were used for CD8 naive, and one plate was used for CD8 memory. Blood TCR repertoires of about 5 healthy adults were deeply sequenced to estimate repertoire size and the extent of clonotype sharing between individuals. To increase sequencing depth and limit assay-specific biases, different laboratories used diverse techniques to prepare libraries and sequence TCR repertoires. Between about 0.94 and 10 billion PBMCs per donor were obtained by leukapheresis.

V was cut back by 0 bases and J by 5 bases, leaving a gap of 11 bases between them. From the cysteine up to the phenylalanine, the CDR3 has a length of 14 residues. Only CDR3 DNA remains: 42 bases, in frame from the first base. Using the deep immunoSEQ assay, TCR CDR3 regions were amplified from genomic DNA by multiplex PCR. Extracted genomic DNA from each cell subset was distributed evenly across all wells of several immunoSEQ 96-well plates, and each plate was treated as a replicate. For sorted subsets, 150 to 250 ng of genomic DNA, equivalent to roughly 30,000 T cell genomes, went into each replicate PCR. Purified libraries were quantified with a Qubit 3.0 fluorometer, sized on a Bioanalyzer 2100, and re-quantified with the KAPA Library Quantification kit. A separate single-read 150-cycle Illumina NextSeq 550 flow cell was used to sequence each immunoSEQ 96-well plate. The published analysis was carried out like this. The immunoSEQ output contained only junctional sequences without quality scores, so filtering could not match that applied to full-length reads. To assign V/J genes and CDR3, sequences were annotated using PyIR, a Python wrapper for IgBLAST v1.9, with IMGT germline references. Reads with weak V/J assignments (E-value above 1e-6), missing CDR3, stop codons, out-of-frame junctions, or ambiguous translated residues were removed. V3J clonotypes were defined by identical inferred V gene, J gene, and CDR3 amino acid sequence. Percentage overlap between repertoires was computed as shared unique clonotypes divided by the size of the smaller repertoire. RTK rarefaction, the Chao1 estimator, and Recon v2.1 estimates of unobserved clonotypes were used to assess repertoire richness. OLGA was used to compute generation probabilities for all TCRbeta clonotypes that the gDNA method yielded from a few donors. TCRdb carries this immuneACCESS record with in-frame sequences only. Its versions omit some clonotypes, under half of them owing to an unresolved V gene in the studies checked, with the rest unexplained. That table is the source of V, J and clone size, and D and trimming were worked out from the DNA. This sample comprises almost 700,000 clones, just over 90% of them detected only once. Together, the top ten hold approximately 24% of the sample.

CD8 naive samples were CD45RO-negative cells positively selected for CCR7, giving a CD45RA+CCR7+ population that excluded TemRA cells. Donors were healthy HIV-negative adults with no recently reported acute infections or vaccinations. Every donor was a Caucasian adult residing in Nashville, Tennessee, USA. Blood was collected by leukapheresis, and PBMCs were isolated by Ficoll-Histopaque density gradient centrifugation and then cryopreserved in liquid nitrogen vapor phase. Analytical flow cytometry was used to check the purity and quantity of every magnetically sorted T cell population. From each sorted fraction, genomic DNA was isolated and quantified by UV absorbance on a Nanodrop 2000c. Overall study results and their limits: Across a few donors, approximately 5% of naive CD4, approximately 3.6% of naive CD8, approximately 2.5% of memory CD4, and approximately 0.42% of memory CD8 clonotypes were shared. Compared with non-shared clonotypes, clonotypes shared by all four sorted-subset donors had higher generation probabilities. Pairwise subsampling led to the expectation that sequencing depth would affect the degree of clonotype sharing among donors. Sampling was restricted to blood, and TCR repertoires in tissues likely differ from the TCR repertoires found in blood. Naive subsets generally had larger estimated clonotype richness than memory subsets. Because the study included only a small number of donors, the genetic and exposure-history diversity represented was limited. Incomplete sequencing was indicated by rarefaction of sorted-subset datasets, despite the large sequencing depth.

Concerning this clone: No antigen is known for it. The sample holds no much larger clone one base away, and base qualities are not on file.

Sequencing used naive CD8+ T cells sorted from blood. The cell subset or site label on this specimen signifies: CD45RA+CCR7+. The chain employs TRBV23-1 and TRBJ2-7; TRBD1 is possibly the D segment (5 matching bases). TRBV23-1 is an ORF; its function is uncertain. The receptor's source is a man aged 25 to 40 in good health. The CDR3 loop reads CASSQSYRIHEQYF. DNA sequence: TGCGCCAGCAGTCAATCTTACAGGATCCACGAGCAGTACTTC.